This T cell receptor (beta chain) was identified during a study of blood T cell repertoires in COVID-19. The CDR3 consists of 16 residues. V lost 2 bases to trimming and J lost 3 bases, with 16 bases between them. CDR1 PRHDT and CDR2 FYEKMQ come from the germline V gene (reference sequence). Sequencing used immunoSEQ multiplex PCR; TCRdb keeps in-frame clones, though not all of them. The sample includes 350,000 to 450,000 clones, 85% seen only once; the top ten take 3% to 4.5%. The receptor was derived from a woman younger than 30 with acute or convalescent COVID-19. Sequencing was performed on peripheral blood. This chain connects TRBV13 to TRBJ1-1; possible D gene TRBD1, 5 bases. The DNA for the CDR3 is TGTGCCAGCAGCTTAATTTTTCAGAAAGGGGACACTGAAGCTTTCTTT. Its translation is CASSLIFQKGDTEAFF.